The source of this T cell receptor (beta chain) is a study of T cell repertoires in cytomegalovirus infection. Germline CDR1 reads SGHVS; CDR2 reads FNYEAQ. This CDR3 contains 16 residues. Trimming stripped 2 bases from V and 5 bases from J, with 16 bases between. In regard to this clonotype: The antigen is not known.

Via MiXCR, TCRdb re-called the reads, giving one row per CDR3 protein. The sample records some 590,000 distinct CDR3 sequences, around 40% being singletons. The sample was cultured PBMCs, taken from culture after CMV antigen stimulation. The receptor's source is a human donor in good health (CMV status not recorded). Some clones in this sample may be carry-over from other donors' samples. The chain couples TRBV7-6 to TRBJ2-1; tentatively, D is TRBD1 or TRBD2 (5 bases each). The CDR3 loop reads CASSLSRGAVNNEQFF. The DNA of the CDR3 is TGTGCCAGCAGCTTATCTCGGGGCGCAGTAAACAATGAGCAGTTCTTC.